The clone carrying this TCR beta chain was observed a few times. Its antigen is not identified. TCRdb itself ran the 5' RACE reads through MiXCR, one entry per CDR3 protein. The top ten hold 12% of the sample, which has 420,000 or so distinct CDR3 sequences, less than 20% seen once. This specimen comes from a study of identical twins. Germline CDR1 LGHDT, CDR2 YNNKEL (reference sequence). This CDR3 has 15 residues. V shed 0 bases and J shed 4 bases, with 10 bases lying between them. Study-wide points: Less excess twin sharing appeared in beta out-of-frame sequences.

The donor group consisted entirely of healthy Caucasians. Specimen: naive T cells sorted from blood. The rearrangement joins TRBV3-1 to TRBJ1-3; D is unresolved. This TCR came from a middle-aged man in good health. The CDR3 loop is CASSQDWASGNTIYF. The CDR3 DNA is TGTGCCAGCAGCCAAGATTGGGCAAGCGGAAACACCATATATTTT.